These T cell receptor beta chains were read from a single sample in a study of shared clonotypes between healthy human individuals. Profiled with immunoSEQ multiplex PCR; TCRdb holds only in-frame clones, not every one. The sample consists of millions of clones, more than 80% of them appearing once. The sequencing sample was made of naive CD4+ T cells from PBMCs. These receptors all stem from a young man in good health. Some clones in this sample may be carry-over from other donors' samples. Each CDR3 is given with its conserved first and last residue. D genes are given only for firm matches. Clone size, where shown, is once, few, many, or a class for clones that have expanded.

>TRBV28|NA|TRBJ2-7|TRBD1
TGTGCCAGCAGTTCCCCCCCCGGGACAGGGGGCCGCGAGCAGTACTTC
CASSSPPGTGGREQYF
>TRBV14|NA|TRBJ2-2|NA
TGTGCCAGCAGCCAAGACCCCCGCGGAGACACCGGGGAGCTGTTTTTT
CASSQDPRGDTGELFF
>TRBV28|NA|TRBJ1-5|NA
TGTGCCAGCAGTTTAATATGGGATCAGCCCCAGCATTTT
CASSLIWDQPQHF
>TRBV5-1|NA|TRBJ2-1|TRBD2
TGCGCCAGCAGCTCGGGACTAGCGGGAGGTAGCTCCTACAATGAGCAGTTCTTC
CASSSGLAGGSSYNEQFF
>TRBV5-1|NA|TRBJ2-5|NA
TGCGCCAGCAGCTTTGGGCTTGACGAGACCCAGTACTTC
CASSFGLDETQYF
>TRBV28|NA|TRBJ1-1|NA
TGTGCCAGCAGCCCTTGGATGGTTGAAGCTTTCTTT
CASSPWMVEAFF
>TRBV7-8|once|TRBJ2-5|NA
TGTGCCAGCAGCTTCGGACTATTACAAGAGACCCAGTACTTC
CASSFGLLQETQYF
>TRBV5-1|NA|TRBJ2-3|NA
TGCGCCAGCAGCTTGGGAGCCACAACAGATACGCAGTATTTT
CASSLGATTDTQYF
>TRBV5-6|NA|TRBJ1-2|TRBD1
TGTGCCAGCAGCAAGATGGGACAGGGGGCCTATGGCTACACCTTC
CASSKMGQGAYGYTF
>TRBV28|NA|TRBJ1-3|NA
TGTGCCAGCAGTTTGTCGGCGGCTGGAAACACCATATATTTT
CASSLSAAGNTIYF
>TRBV18|NA|TRBJ1-3|TRBD1
TGTGCCAGCTCAATGGACAGGGGAACTAAGGGTGGAAACACCATATATTTT
CASSMDRGTKGGNTIYF
>TRBV7-2|NA|TRBJ2-7|NA
TGTGCCAGCAGCTCCTACGAGCAGTACTTC
CASSSYEQYF
>TRBV4-1|NA|TRBJ2-3|TRBD2
TGCGCCAGCAGCCAACTCTGGACTAGCGGGAGTTCAGATACGCAGTATTTT
CASSQLWTSGSSDTQYF
>TRBV27|NA|TRBJ2-5|NA
TGTGCCAGCAGTTTAAGGGCCCGGGGATTCGGGGAGACCCAGTACTTC
CASSLRARGFGETQYF
>TRBV5-1|NA|TRBJ1-2|TRBD1
TGCGCCAGCAGCCCCAGGGGGCAGGCTCTAGGCTACACCTTC
CASSPRGQALGYTF
>TRBV28|NA|TRBJ1-1|NA
TGTGCCAGCAGCCGAGTGAACACTGAAGCTTTCTTT
CASSRVNTEAFF
>TRBV5-1|once|TRBJ2-7|NA
TGCGCCAGCAGCTTGGCCGGGCGGGGCTCCTACGAGCAGTACTTC
CASSLAGRGSYEQYF
>TRBV5-6|NA|TRBJ2-7|NA
TGTGCCAGCAGCTTGGGACGGGTTTCCTACGAGCAGTACTTC
CASSLGRVSYEQYF
>TRBV2|NA|TRBJ2-1|TRBD2
TGTGCCAGCAGGATTAGCGGGAGTAAGACAAATGAGCAGTTCTTC
CASRISGSKTNEQFF
>TRBV18|NA|TRBJ2-7|NA
TGTGCCAGCTCACTCATGCAGGGGGGAGACTCCTACGAGCAGTACTTC
CASSLMQGGDSYEQYF
>TRBV28|NA|TRBJ2-3|NA
TGTGCCAGCAGTTTCTCGGGAGCCGGCACAGATACGCAGTATTTT
CASSFSGAGTDTQYF
>TRBV5-1|NA|TRBJ2-1|TRBD2
TGCGCCAGCAGCTTGGGTATAGCGGGAGGGCCTCGTGAGCAGTTCTTC
CASSLGIAGGPREQFF
>TRBV5-6|NA|TRBJ1-2|TRBD1
TGTGCCAGCAGCTTGGCCGGTTTACTGACAGGGGAATATGGCTACACCTTC
CASSLAGLLTGEYGYTF
>TRBV6-1|NA|TRBJ2-3|NA
TGTGCCAGCAGGCGTGGGCGGACAGATACGCAGTATTTT
CASRRGRTDTQYF
>TRBV20-1|NA|TRBJ2-2|NA
TGCAGTGCCTACGACACCGGGGAGCTGTTTTTT
CSAYDTGELFF
>TRBV13|NA|TRBJ1-2|NA
TGTGCCAGCAGCTTAGGGGGAGCGAACTATGGCTACACCTTC
CASSLGGANYGYTF
>TRBV30|NA|TRBJ1-4|TRBD1
TGCGCCTGGGGTCTCGGACAGGGAGGTGAAAAACTGTTTTTT
CAWGLGQGGEKLFF
>TRBV7-2|NA|TRBJ2-2|TRBD2
TGTGCCAGCAGCTTAGATATGAATAGCGGGATTGCCGGGGAGCTGTTTTTT
CASSLDMNSGIAGELFF
>TRBV10-3|NA|TRBJ1-2|NA
TGTGCCATCAGTGTCACGGTGGCTAACTATGGCTACACCTTC
CAISVTVANYGYTF
>TRBV9|NA|TRBJ2-5|NA
TGTGCCAGCAGCGTAGGCAGCCGGGGGGAGACCCAGTACTTC
CASSVGSRGETQYF
>TRBV6-5|NA|TRBJ1-1|NA
TGTGCCAGCAGTTACGTGACAGGCACTGAAGCTTTCTTT
CASSYVTGTEAFF
>TRBV6-5|NA|TRBJ1-3|TRBD1
TGTGCCAGCAGTTACTCGGGACAGGGCTCTGGAAACACCATATATTTT
CASSYSGQGSGNTIYF
>TRBV7-9|NA|TRBJ2-7|TRBD2
TGTGCCAGCGGCGGGAGCGTCGGGGAGCAGTACTTC
CASGGSVGEQYF
>TRBV9|NA|TRBJ1-1|NA
TGTGCCAGCAGCGCCGCAAGGGAGAACACTGAAGCTTTCTTT
CASSAARENTEAFF
>TRBV18|NA|TRBJ2-2|TRBD1
TGTGCCAGCTCACCACGCGGACAGGGGGACGCCGGAGAGCTGTTTTTT
CASSPRGQGDAGELFF
>TRBV28|once|TRBJ2-7|NA
TGTGCCAGCACCCGGGGCTCGCTTCAGTTCTACGAGCAGTACTTC
CASTRGSLQFYEQYF
>TRBV29-1|NA|TRBJ2-3|NA
TGCAGCGTTGTAGTGCGCGCAGATACGCAGTATTTT
CSVVVRADTQYF
>TRBV6-1|NA|TRBJ2-5|NA
TGTGCCAGCAGTGACGTAGGCTTTAGGGAGACCCAGTACTTC
CASSDVGFRETQYF
>TRBV5-1|NA|TRBJ2-2|NA
TGCGCCAGCAGCTTGAACGGCCAGGGGCGAAGTGACGGGGAGCTGTTTTTT
CASSLNGQGRSDGELFF
>TRBV7-3|NA|TRBJ1-6|TRBD1
TGTGCCAGCAGGCTGGACAGGAGCTCACCCCTCCACTTT
CASRLDRSSPLHF
>TRBV2|NA|TRBJ1-1|TRBD1
TGTGCCAGCAGTGGTGACAGGGGGCGCGGAACTGAAGCTTTCTTT
CASSGDRGRGTEAFF
>TRBV27|NA|TRBJ1-2|NA
TGTGCCAGCGGAGGGGTCAGTGGCTACACCTTC
CASGGVSGYTF
>TRBV4-1|NA|TRBJ2-1|TRBD1
TGCGCCAGCAGCCAGGGACAGGGTACCTACAATGAGCAGTTCTTC
CASSQGQGTYNEQFF
>TRBV28|NA|TRBJ1-1|NA
TGTGCCAGCTCTAGGATGAACACTGAAGCTTTCTTT
CASSRMNTEAFF
>TRBV11-2|NA|TRBJ2-3|NA
TGTGCCAGCAGCTTCCTCAGGGGTGGATTGGATACGCAGTATTTT
CASSFLRGGLDTQYF
>TRBV19|NA|TRBJ2-7|NA
TGTGCCACCGCAGGTAGCTACCAATCCTACGAGCAGTACTTC
CATAGSYQSYEQYF
>TRBV28|NA|TRBJ2-7|NA
TGTGCCAGCAGTTTATCCCCACGGGGCGCGGGCTACGAGCAGTACTTC
CASSLSPRGAGYEQYF
>TRBV7-6|NA|TRBJ1-3|NA
TGTGCCAGCAGCGCTGGAAACACCATATATTTT
CASSAGNTIYF
>TRBV28|NA|TRBJ1-1|TRBD1
TGTGCCAGCAGTTCGCCAAACAGGGGGGGGACTGAAGCTTTCTTT
CASSSPNRGGTEAFF
>TRBV30|once|TRBJ2-3|TRBD2
TGTGCCTGGAGTACGGGACTAGCGGGAGTAGATACGCAGTATTTT
CAWSTGLAGVDTQYF
>TRBV27|NA|TRBJ2-1|TRBD2
TGTGCCAGCACGAGCGCGGGAGGGGGTTTCAATGAGCAGTTCTTC
CASTSAGGGFNEQFF
>TRBV10-1|NA|TRBJ1-6|NA
TGCGCCAGCAAGCGGGCTCTGGGGCCGTATAATTCACCCCTCCACTTT
CASKRALGPYNSPLHF
>TRBV27|NA|TRBJ1-5|NA
TGTGCCAGCAGTTTTATTGGTCGGATCAATCAGCCCCAGCATTTT
CASSFIGRINQPQHF
>TRBV7-9|once|TRBJ1-5|NA
TGTGCCAGCAGCTTCCAGGGGAATCAGCCCCAGCATTTT
CASSFQGNQPQHF
>TRBV19|few|TRBJ1-1|NA
TGTGCCAGTAGTATAGGAGACAGGAGTGAAGCTTTCTTT
CASSIGDRSEAFF
>TRBV28|NA|TRBJ1-1|NA
TGTGCCAGCAGTTTATACAGCGGGGGAGGACTGAACACTGAAGCTTTCTTT
CASSLYSGGGLNTEAFF
>TRBV5-1|NA|TRBJ1-4|TRBD1
TGCGCCAGCAGCTGGGACCCAACAGGGGGGTCAAATGAAAAACTGTTTTTT
CASSWDPTGGSNEKLFF
>TRBV10-3|NA|TRBJ2-5|TRBD1
TGTGCCATCAGTGAGTCAAGACAGGGGGATGGAGAGACCCAGTACTTC
CAISESRQGDGETQYF